This T cell receptor beta chain derives from a study of T cell responses to AZD1222 COVID-19 vaccine. General study results and limits: Spike-specific TCR breadth and depth both grew after two AZD1222 doses.

Sequencing was performed with immunoSEQ multiplex PCR; in TCRdb, only in-frame clones are kept and a portion is missing. The data show under 150,000 clones, with around 94% seen just once and approximately 9% held by the top ten. For this clone: Its antigen remains unknown.

CDR1 LNHDA and CDR2 SQIVND come from the germline V gene (reference sequence). This CDR3 contains 15 residues. Trimming removed 7 bases from V and 3 bases from J; junction bases left unmatched: 9. The source material was peripheral blood, sampled 28 days after the second AZD1222 dose. V and J are TRBV19 and TRBJ2-1; 7 nucleotides line up with TRBD1. This TCR was recovered from an adult who received the AZD1222 COVID-19 vaccine. The CDR3: CASKSGTVNYNEQFF. The CDR3 DNA is TGTGCCAGTAAATCCGGGACAGTGAACTACAATGAGCAGTTCTTC. The full variable domain, in which reference TRBV19 and TRBJ2-1 provide the parts outside the CDR3, is DGGITQSPKYLFRKEGQNVTLSCEQNLNHDAMYWYRQDPGQGLRLIYYSQIVNDFQKGDIAEGYSVSREKKESFPLTVTSAQKNPTAFYLCASKSGTVNYNEQFFGPGTRLTVL.